One and the same sample provided the 32 T cell receptor beta chains below, sequenced in a study of cytomegalovirus exposure and HLA in healthy donors. Amplification used 60 Vbeta primers and 13 Jbeta primers. Assay: immunoSEQ multiplex PCR; the TCRdb copy retains only in-frame clones and omits some. The sample lists some 190,000 clones; 60% to 80% were seen once. The sequenced material came from PBMCs. The source is a woman in her 30s in good health and CMV-seropositive.

The V gene is TRBV19, the J gene TRBJ2-5, with 9 bases lining up with TRBD1. The junction had 9 bases not matched to a gene; V was cut back by 6 bases and J by 4 bases. The CDR3 is 15 residues long. Germline CDR1 is LNHDA and CDR2 is SQIVND (reference sequence). CDR3 sequence (DNA): TGTGCCAGTAGAAGAGGACAGGGGACTCCAGAGACCCAGTACTTC. Its protein is CASRRGQGTPETQYF. The full variable domain, rest sourced from reference TRBV19 and TRBJ2-5, is DGGITQSPKYLFRKEGQNVTLSCEQNLNHDAMYWYRQDPGQGLRLIYYSQIVNDFQKGDIAEGYSVSREKKESFPLTVTSAQKNPTAFYLCASRRGQGTPETQYFGPGTRLLVL.

J is TRBJ2-5 and V is TRBV7-7; D possibly corresponds to TRBD1 (5 bases). Germline-derived CDR1 and CDR2 are SSHAT and FNYEAQ (reference sequence). The CDR3 is made up of 14 amino acids. The V gene lost 1 base and the J gene lost 5 bases, with 11 bases spanning the gap. This CDR3 is CASSLEGLPETQYF. CDR3 bases: TGTGCCAGCAGCTTAGAGGGGTTGCCGGAGACCCAGTACTTC.

The V and J genes are TRBV10-3 and TRBJ1-2; D uncertain. Between the trimmed V and J ends, which lost 8 bases and 4 bases, there was a span of 17 bases. This CDR3 is 14 amino acids long. Germline lookup yields CDR1 ENHRY and CDR2 SYGVKD. The CDR3 loop is CAISPEAGSYGYTF. CDR3 coding DNA: TGTGCCATCTCCCCCGAGGCGGGAAGCTATGGCTACACCTTC.

The chain carries TRBV19 and TRBJ2-1, with 8 positions matching TRBD2. The germline CDR1 and CDR2 sequences are LNHDA and SQIVND (reference sequence). This CDR3 region has 15 residues. J was trimmed by 8 bases and V by 3 bases; bases with no gene match: 9. The CDR3 DNA reads as TGTGCCAGTAGTATTACGGGGGGGCCTGTCGATGAGCAGTTCTTC. Amino acid sequence: CASSITGGPVDEQFF.

This clone was counted a single time. The chain couples TRBV7-2 to TRBJ2-7; 8 bases map to TRBD1. V lost 2 bases, J lost 6 bases, and 3 bases stayed unmatched. CDR1 is SGHTA and CDR2 is FQGNSA in the germline V gene. The CDR3 has 13 residues. CDR3: CASSLRTGSEQYF. CDR3 in DNA: TGTGCCAGCAGCTTAAGGACAGGGAGCGAGCAGTACTTC.

The V call is TRBV7-2, the J call TRBJ2-3; 9 positions agree with TRBD2. The CDR3 has 16 residues. In germline, CDR1 is SGHTA, CDR2 FQGNSA. Losses at the gene ends were 2 bases for V and 8 bases for J; bases not matched to a gene: 11. The CDR3 is CASSLTSGLGEGTQYF. Here the CDR3 DNA reads TGTGCCAGCAGCTTAACTAGCGGGTTGGGTGAGGGTACGCAGTATTTT.

The V gene is TRBV5-6, the J gene TRBJ2-3; perhaps TRBD1 as D (6 bases). Trimming pared 4 bases from V and 3 bases from J, leaving 12 bases between. The CDR3 contains 14 residues. Germline V gene lookup returns CDR1 SGHDT and CDR2 YYEEEE. CDR3: CASSGVTGTDTQYF. The CDR3 bases are TGTGCCAGCAGCGGAGTAACAGGGACAGATACGCAGTATTTT.

V usage is TRBV5-4 and J usage is TRBJ1-2; tentative D call: TRBD1 (5 bases). The V end lost 4 bases, the J end lost 3 bases, and 19 bases lay between the germline ends. CDR3 size: 16 residues. CDR1 SGHNT and CDR2 YYREEE come from the germline V gene (reference sequence). CDR3 DNA sequence: TGTGCCAGCAGCCGGGCGGGGGGTGTTAAGGACTATGGCTACACCTTC. Protein sequence: CASSRAGGVKDYGYTF. The full variable domain, rest sourced from reference TRBV5-4 and TRBJ1-2, is ETGVTQSPTHLIKTRGQQVTLRCSSQSGHNTVSWYQQALGQGPQFIFQYYREEENGRGNFPPRFSGLQFPNYSSELNVNALELDDSALYLCASSRAGGVKDYGYTFGSGTRLTVV.

This clone was counted a few times. In the same sample, other DNA sequences code for this CDR3. V and J are TRBV19 and TRBJ1-4; 7 bases line up with TRBD1. The V gene end was trimmed by 5 bases and the J gene end by 0 bases; junction bases not matched to a gene: 3. This CDR3 has 15 amino acids. Germline values: CDR1 LNHDA, CDR2 SQIVND (reference sequence). CDR3 sequence (DNA): TGTGCCAGTAGTCCGGGGACAGCAACTAATGAAAAACTGTTTTTT. As protein: CASSPGTATNEKLFF.

The gene calls are TRBV27 and TRBJ2-7; 8 bases fit TRBD1. Germline V gives CDR1 MNHEY, CDR2 SMNVEV (reference sequence). After removal of 6 bases from V and 4 bases from J, the junction contained 8 bases not matched to a gene. The CDR3 length is 14 residues. The CDR3 sequence: CASSPLGQGYEQYF. CDR3 nucleotide sequence: TGTGCCAGCAGCCCGCTTGGACAGGGATACGAGCAGTACTTC.

J is TRBJ1-1 and V is TRBV6-5; TRBD1 might be the D (5 bases). CDR1 is MNHEY and CDR2 is SVGAGI in the germline V gene. Trimming cost V 0 bases and J 1 base, with 9 bases left between them. There are 15 residues in the CDR3. Written as DNA, the CDR3 is TGTGCCAGCAGTTACTCAAATACAGGGAACACTGAAGCTTTCTTT. Translated, it gives CASSYSNTGNTEAFF.

The chain has TRBV7-9 and TRBJ1-5, with D possibly being TRBD1 (6 bases). V shed 4 bases and J shed 4 bases, with 8 bases lying between them. Per germline, CDR1 SEHNR and CDR2 FQNEAQ (reference sequence). This CDR3 is 13 amino acids long. This CDR3 is CASSSTGNQPQHF. CDR3 DNA: TGTGCCAGCAGCTCCACAGGGAATCAGCCCCAGCATTTT. The full variable domain, its missing parts supplied by reference TRBV7-9 and TRBJ1-5, is DTGVSQNPRHKITKRGQNVTFRCDPISEHNRLYWYRQTLGQGPEFLTYFQNEAQLEKSRLLSDRFSAERPKGSFSTLEIQRTEQGDSAMYLCASSSTGNQPQHFGDGTRLSIL.

This rearrangement joins TRBV25-1 to TRBJ1-1; a possible D gene is TRBD1 (6 bases). V shed 4 bases and J shed 4 bases, with 16 bases lying between them. Germline CDR1 and CDR2: MGHDK and SYGVNS. CDR3 length: 15 amino acids. CDR3 in DNA: TGTGCCAGCAGTGGGGGGCAGGGGCAGGTCACTGAAGCTTTCTTT. It yields the protein CASSGGQGQVTEAFF.

The chain carries TRBV15 and TRBJ2-7; 7 bases fit TRBD1. Losses at the gene ends were 0 bases for V and 2 bases for J; bases not matched to a gene: 10. This CDR3 has 17 residues. Per germline, CDR1 LNHNV and CDR2 YYDKDF (reference sequence). The CDR3 loop reads CATSRDSLGQRAYEQYF. As DNA, the CDR3 is TGTGCCACCAGCAGAGATAGCTTGGGACAGAGGGCCTACGAGCAGTACTTC.

The chain is built from TRBV30 and TRBJ2-3; 12 nucleotides align to TRBD2. V gave up 2 bases and J gave up 3 bases; unmatched junction bases: 3. This CDR3 is built from 15 residues. Germline CDR1 reads GTSNPN; CDR2 reads SVGIG (reference sequence). The CDR3 DNA reads TGTGCCTGGAGTCTAGCGGGAGGGCTTACAGATACGCAGTATTTT. It is translated as CAWSLAGGLTDTQYF.

The J gene is TRBJ2-5, the V gene TRBV2; TRBD2 matches at 9 bases. Germline CDR1 SNHLY, CDR2 FYNNEI. V lost 7 bases to trimming and J lost 2 bases; unmatched junction nucleotides: 8. The CDR3 consists of 15 residues. This chain's CDR3 is CASKVGGLAQETQYF. The CDR3 DNA is TGTGCCAGCAAAGTGGGTGGACTAGCGCAAGAGACCCAGTACTTC. Drawing the rest from reference TRBV2 and TRBJ2-5, the complete variable domain is EPEVTQTPSHQVTQMGQEVILRCVPISNHLYFYWYRQILGQKVEFLVSFYNNEISEKSEIFDDQFSVERPDGSNFTLKIRSTKLEDSAMYFCASKVGGLAQETQYFGPGTRLLVL.

This sequence joins TRBV10-3 and TRBJ1-5, with a possible D match to TRBD1 (5 bases). The CDR3 runs 14 residues. With 0 bases removed from V and 5 bases from J, the gap between germline ends came to 8 bases. Germline CDR1 and CDR2: ENHRY and SYGVKD. CDR3 protein: CAISESVGDQPQHF. CDR3 in DNA: TGTGCCATCAGTGAGTCGGTAGGGGATCAGCCCCAGCATTTT.

The sample holds a few counts of this clone. The chain joins TRBV2 to TRBJ1-1; perhaps TRBD1 as D (6 bases). Between the trimmed V and J ends, which lost 5 bases and 4 bases, there was a span of 14 bases. Germline V lookup: CDR1 SNHLY, CDR2 FYNNEI. This CDR3 is 14 amino acids long. The CDR3 sequence is CASSKQGLPTEAFF. The CDR3 DNA reads as TGTGCCAGCAGTAAACAGGGTCTACCCACTGAAGCTTTCTTT.

This sequence joins TRBV13 and TRBJ2-7; TRBD2 aligns across 13 bases. Unmatched junction bases numbered 15, after V lost 2 bases and J lost 5 bases. The CDR3 is 19 residues long. Germline CDR1 reads PRHDT; CDR2 reads FYEKMQ (reference sequence). CDR3 in DNA: TGTGCCAGCAGCTTAAAGACCCCTTGGACTAGCGGGAGATTGGACGAGCAGTACTTC. Protein product: CASSLKTPWTSGRLDEQYF. The whole variable domain, filled in from reference TRBV13 and TRBJ2-7, reads AAGVIQSPRHLIKEKRETATLKCYPIPRHDTVYWYQQGPGQDPQFLISFYEKMQSDKGSIPDRFSAQQFSDYHSELNMSSLELGDSALYFCASSLKTPWTSGRLDEQYFGPGTRLTVT.

V usage is TRBV19 and J usage is TRBJ1-1; 8 bases are a match to TRBD1. The CDR3 runs to 14 residues. V was clipped by 4 bases and J by 10 bases; unmatched bases: 11. Germline V CDR1 and CDR2: LNHDA, SQIVND (reference sequence). DNA for the CDR3: TGTGCCAGTAGTAAAGGGACAGGAGGTGATTTAGCTTTCTTT. The encoded protein is CASSKGTGGDLAFF.

V usage is TRBV19 and J usage is TRBJ1-1; D remains ambiguous. V shed 4 bases and J shed 6 bases, with 12 bases lying between them. Germline CDR1 and CDR2: LNHDA and SQIVND (reference sequence). This CDR3 has 13 amino acids. The DNA for the CDR3 is TGTGCCAGTAGTAACGATCGATACTCTGAAGCTTTCTTT. It codes for CASSNDRYSEAFF.

The genes are TRBV2 and TRBJ1-6, with D unclear. Germline CDR1 SNHLY, CDR2 FYNNEI. V dropped 6 bases and J dropped 8 bases, with 8 bases sitting between them. CDR3 length: 12 residues. CDR3: CASSDQYSPLHF. In DNA form, the CDR3 reads TGTGCCAGCAGCGATCAGTATTCACCCCTCCACTTT. The full variable domain, in which reference TRBV2 and TRBJ1-6 provide the parts outside the CDR3, is EPEVTQTPSHQVTQMGQEVILRCVPISNHLYFYWYRQILGQKVEFLVSFYNNEISEKSEIFDDQFSVERPDGSNFTLKIRSTKLEDSAMYFCASSDQYSPLHFGNGTRLTVT.

The chain recombines TRBV2 with TRBJ2-3, with TRBD1 matching over 8 bases. The CDR3 is 17 residues long. The germline gives CDR1 SNHLY, CDR2 FYNNEI. J lost 1 base, V lost 5 bases, and 11 bases had no gene match. CDR3 region: CASSRPGQGGGTDTQYF. CDR3 DNA sequence: TGTGCCAGCAGTCGACCCGGACAGGGAGGAGGCACAGATACGCAGTATTTT.

This clone has just one count. The chain has TRBV6-5 and TRBJ2-3, with D possibly TRBD2 on 6 matching bases. This CDR3 spans 14 amino acids. V was shortened by 2 bases and J by 6 bases, with 12 bases between the two germline ends. Germline V gives CDR1 MNHEY, CDR2 SVGAGI. CDR3 residues: CASSYLGGADTQYF. The CDR3 coding sequence is TGTGCCAGCAGTTACCTCGGAGGGGCTGATACGCAGTATTTT.

The J gene is TRBJ1-2, the V gene TRBV9; 7 bases are shared with TRBD1. The CDR3 consists of 15 residues. V trimming: 0 bases; J trimming: 4 bases; junction bases outside the gene matches: 6. Germline V lookup: CDR1 SGDLS, CDR2 YYNGEE. In nucleotides, the CDR3 is TGTGCCAGCAGCGTAGAGGCAGGGGGTACCTATGGCTACACCTTC. As protein: CASSVEAGGTYGYTF.

This sequence joins TRBV6-1 and TRBJ1-1; 8 bases are shared with TRBD1. The junction had 19 bases not matched to a gene; V was cut back by 8 bases and J by 11 bases. Per the germline V gene, CDR1 is MNHNS and CDR2 is SASEGT. This CDR3 has 15 residues. CDR3 amino acids: CASGVEQGVRVSAFF. In nucleotides, the CDR3 is TGTGCCAGCGGGGTAGAACAGGGGGTCCGGGTAAGCGCTTTCTTT.

This clone was counted a few times. J is TRBJ2-3 and V is TRBV7-9; a weak D match, TRBD1 (6 bases). Looked up from germline, CDR1 is SEHNR and CDR2 is FQNEAQ (reference sequence). CDR3 length equals 16 residues. With 7 bases removed from V and 4 bases from J, the gap between germline ends came to 21 bases. CDR3 region: CASNPLGGSGADTQYF. The CDR3 DNA sequence: TGTGCCAGCAATCCCCTAGGGGGTAGTGGAGCAGATACGCAGTATTTT.

This clone appeared a few times. This chain uses TRBV11-3 with TRBJ2-7, with D perhaps TRBD1 (6 bases). The length of the CDR3 is 13 residues. Between the trimmed V and J ends, which lost 4 bases and 7 bases, there was a span of 14 bases. Germline values: CDR1 SGHNT, CDR2 YENEEA. CDR3 nucleotide sequence: TGTGCCAGCAGCTCCCACAGGGACGGGGAGCAGTACTTC. As protein: CASSSHRDGEQYF.

The chain combines TRBV7-3 with TRBJ1-1, with no clear D. Trimming removed 5 bases from V and 3 bases from J, with 13 bases in between. Germline-derived CDR1 and CDR2 are SGHTA and FQGTGA. This CDR3 is 14 amino acids long. In DNA, the CDR3 is TGTGCCAGCAGCCCCAACCGGGTCGACACTGAAGCTTTCTTT. This encodes CASSPNRVDTEAFF.

The rearrangement uses TRBV11-2 and TRBJ2-3, with D uncertain. V lost 1 base and J lost 0, with 14 bases in between. The CDR3 runs 17 residues. CDR1 and CDR2 (germline): SGHAT, FQNNGV. The CDR3, as DNA: TGTGCCAGCAGCTTAGGAATCTTGGGCAGTAGCACAGATACGCAGTATTTT. Translation gives CASSLGILGSSTDTQYF.

The gene calls are TRBV7-2 and TRBJ1-5, with a weak D call TRBD1 (6 bases). Trimming removed 5 bases from V and 2 bases from J, with 13 bases in between. The CDR3 spans 15 residues. Germline V lookup: CDR1 SGHTA, CDR2 FQGNSA. The CDR3, as DNA: TGTGCCAGCAGCCTAGGGGGGGGCGGCAATCAGCCCCAGCATTTT. Encoded protein: CASSLGGGGNQPQHF.

This clone was counted only a few times. This chain joins TRBV30 and TRBJ2-3, with D perhaps matching TRBD2 (5 bases). V shed 4 bases and J shed 2 bases, with 19 bases lying between them. Germline-derived CDR1 and CDR2 are GTSNPN and SVGIG (reference sequence). The CDR3 runs 16 residues. CDR3 sequence (DNA): TGTGCCTGGAAGGTACTCCGAGGAGGATCCACAGATACGCAGTATTTT. Amino acid sequence: CAWKVLRGGSTDTQYF.